Detailed here is one T cell receptor beta chain. This clonotype was seen a handful of times. Its target antigen remains unknown. No much larger clonotype is one base removed from it; base qualities were not supplied. The data were obtained in a study of T cells in Graves' hyperthyroidism and ophthalmopathy (dated by TCRdb to the late 2010s). For context, the study as a whole: Peripheral blood samples were taken at the time of initial diagnosis, prior to any treatment. To identify distinguishing TCR V-J signatures, a discovery cohort of around 100 patients was used, comprising some 45 with Graves' ophthalmopathy and around 57 with stable Graves' hyperthyroidism. Prospective prediction of ophthalmopathy was tested in an independent validation cohort of fewer than 20 hyperthyroidism patients and around 16 patients who later progressed to ophthalmopathy. For training and testing, the 100 patients in the discovery cohort were randomly divided in a 7:3 ratio. The study also compared thyroid tissue and blood T-cell repertoires from five or six Graves' hyperthyroidism patients. Once sampling was done, hyperthyroidism patients were given methimazole at a starting dose of 30 mg daily, whereas ophthalmopathy patients were given high-dose intravenous methylprednisolone. The paper reports TCR Vbeta CDR3 sequencing of over 130 peripheral blood samples: under 45 ophthalmopathy, about 75 hyperthyroidism and around 17 progressor patients.

Ophthalmopathy patients had moderately to severely active disease, with a Clinical Activity Score of 3 or more, a NOSPECS grade of 4 or more, and a disease duration of less than 3 months. The study excluded patients with uncontrolled infections, other autoimmune diseases, pregnancy or lactation. Diagnoses were based on clinical symptoms, serum thyroxine and TRAb, thyroid ultrasound and orbital computed tomography. PBMCs were separated from roughly 10 ml of fresh peripheral blood using Ficoll-Paque density gradient centrifugation. Trizol reagent was used to extract total RNA, and RNA quality was then checked on an Agilent 2100 Bioanalyzer. As encoded in the germline V gene, CDR1 is MNHEY while CDR2 is SVGAGI. A distance of 14 bases separates the germline ends of V and J, which lose 0 bases and 6 bases respectively. The CDR3 sequence holds 15 residues, the cysteine and phenylalanine included. CDR3 DNA is the only sequence kept; it has 45 bases, read in frame from the first base.

The TCR beta CDR3 regions were amplified from the RNA transcripts. The TCR CDR3 was subjected to a first round of RT-PCR using the HTBI primer set and the Qiagen OneStep RT-PCR kit. Libraries were constructed in a second round of multiplex PCR, after which size selection and purification were carried out. Libraries were sequenced paired-end with 100 bp reads on an Illumina HiSeq2000. The study's processing was this. SOAPnuke was used to process the raw data, throwing out any read that contained adapters or uncalled bases, had a mean Phred below 15, or lacked an exact constant-primer or identifier match. High-quality paired reads were merged with COPE v1.2.5, and unique nucleotide sequences were defined as clonotypes. MiTCR v1.1 was used to align clonotypes to the IMGT TRBV, TRBD and TRBJ reference segments. Only V-J combinations with frequency above 0.0001, covering approximately 99% of repertoires, were analysed. A TCS score was defined as the ratio between F50 (clonal expansion) and ExV (chaos), using BLOSUM62-based TCRdist between CDR3 peptides within each V-J. Welch's t-statistics and random forest reduced fewer than 600 V-J features to roughly 13, which were used in a naive Bayes classifier (R e1071). TCRdb reworked the public reads: Q25 trimming with fastp, MiXCR clone assembly, productive beta chains retained. Entries that share a CDR3 protein sequence are merged under the most common genes and DNA. These V and J calls originate from TCRdb's pipeline instead of the authors' own analysis. The sample profile shows around 600,000 distinct CDR3 sequences; 11% to 15% of them were found once. The ten largest account for about 7% of the sample.

On the study overall, not on this receptor specifically: Blood samples also contained most of the expanded thyroid clonotypes (frequency above 0.001), which suggests that blood repertoires may reflect thyroid immune responses. In validation, the model predicted progression to ophthalmopathy a median of roughly 6.5 months before onset, with approximately 70% sensitivity and roughly 72% specificity. Sample size was not statistically predetermined, and investigators were not blinded to group allocation. A 13 V-J signature model separated ophthalmopathy from stable hyperthyroidism, with over 85% sensitivity and roughly 81% specificity in cross-validation and 80%/75% in testing.

The sequence is built from TRBV6-5 and TRBJ1-2; 5 matching bases give a weak D call of TRBD1. The TCR comes from a woman under 30 with Graves' ophthalmopathy. The sample consisted of blood. The CDR3 region has the sequence CASSYSGVPGDGYTF. At the DNA level, the sequence is TGTGCCAGCAGTTACTCGGGGGTACCTGGGGATGGCTACACCTTC.